This is a list of T cell receptor beta chains from one sample in a study of OX40 agonist ivuxolimab in advanced cancers. Assay: immunoSEQ multiplex PCR; the TCRdb copy retains only in-frame clones and omits some. The data show about 71,000 clones, with around 94% seen just once and more than 15% held by the top ten. The sequencing here drew on CD4+ or CD8+ T cells sorted from blood, taken in a trial of the OX40 agonist ivuxolimab. These receptors all stem from an adult with an advanced solid tumor such as melanoma, head and neck, liver or kidney cancer. CDR3s include the opening cysteine and the closing phenylalanine or tryptophan. Each record gives: J gene, V gene, D gene, clone size, CDR3 DNA, CDR3 protein. The D gene is left open where the match is weak. Only some rows state a clone size, as once, few, many or a class for expanded clones.

J: TRBJ2-1
V: TRBV29-1
D: NA
size: NA
DNA: TGCAGCGTTGAAGATCTAGCAGGGGCTACCTCCTACAATGAGCAGTTCTTC
CDR3: CSVEDLAGATSYNEQFF

J: TRBJ1-4
V: TRBV9
D: NA
size: NA
DNA: TGTGCCAGCAGTCCTTCGACCTTGGAAAAACTGTTTTTT
CDR3: CASSPSTLEKLFF

J: TRBJ2-1
V: TRBV15
D: NA
size: NA
DNA: TGTGCCACCAGCACCCCGATGGGGGCCCTTATGGATGAGCAGTTCTTC
CDR3: CATSTPMGALMDEQFF

J: TRBJ1-1
V: TRBV25-1
D: NA
size: NA
DNA: TGTGCCAGCAGTACTATGAACACTGAAGCTTTCTTT
CDR3: CASSTMNTEAFF

J: TRBJ2-1
V: TRBV29-1
D: NA
size: NA
DNA: TGCAGCGTTGAGGGGGGCAGGGGAGCGGTCAATGAGCAGTTCTTC
CDR3: CSVEGGRGAVNEQFF

J: TRBJ2-7
V: TRBV28
D: TRBD1
size: NA
DNA: TGTGCCAGCAGTTTAGGTTGGGGCGGGGGACAGGGGACCTACGAGCAGTACTTC
CDR3: CASSLGWGGGQGTYEQYF

J: TRBJ2-2
V: TRBV7-2
D: NA
size: once
DNA: TGTGCCAGCAGCTTTGGCCCGGCAGGGAACACCGGGGAGCTGTTTTTT
CDR3: CASSFGPAGNTGELFF

J: TRBJ2-7
V: TRBV27
D: NA
size: NA
DNA: TGTGCCAGCGGAACCTACGAGCAGTACTTC
CDR3: CASGTYEQYF

J: TRBJ2-2
V: TRBV7-6
D: TRBD1
size: NA
DNA: TGTGCCAGCAGCTTAGTGACAGGGGGATCGAACACCGGGGAGCTGTTTTTT
CDR3: CASSLVTGGSNTGELFF

J: TRBJ2-3
V: TRBV5-4
D: NA
size: once
DNA: TGTGCCAGCAGCTTGTGGGGGGGGCGGACAGATACGCAGTATTTT
CDR3: CASSLWGGRTDTQYF

J: TRBJ2-7
V: TRBV4-1
D: TRBD1
size: NA
DNA: TGCGCCAGCAGCCCAAGCAAGGGGACAGTCTACGAGCAGTACTTC
CDR3: CASSPSKGTVYEQYF

J: TRBJ2-1
V: TRBV4-2
D: NA
size: NA
DNA: TGTGCCAGCAGCCAGAGACCCGCTGAGCAGTTCTTC
CDR3: CASSQRPAEQFF

J: TRBJ2-5
V: TRBV7-9
D: TRBD2
size: NA
DNA: TGTGCCAGCAGCTTAGGGTTTAGCGGGGGGTCCCAAGAGACCCAGTACTTC
CDR3: CASSLGFSGGSQETQYF

J: TRBJ2-7
V: TRBV29-1
D: NA
size: once
DNA: TGCAGCGTTGAAAGAGGAACCTACGAGCAGTACTTC
CDR3: CSVERGTYEQYF

J: TRBJ2-7
V: TRBV9
D: TRBD2
size: NA
DNA: TGTGCCAGCAGCTTGTTTGGCGGGGGAGCCAACTACGAGCAGTACTTC
CDR3: CASSLFGGGANYEQYF

J: TRBJ1-2
V: TRBV28
D: NA
size: NA
DNA: TGTGCCATTCCCTGGGGAGAACCAAGTGGCTACACCTTC
CDR3: CAIPWGEPSGYTF

J: TRBJ2-7
V: TRBV27
D: NA
size: once
DNA: TGTGCCAGCAGTTTATCCTTGGGGACGGGTTCCTACGAGCAGTACTTC
CDR3: CASSLSLGTGSYEQYF

J: TRBJ1-2
V: TRBV2
D: NA
size: NA
DNA: TGTGCCAGCAGCGACCGGGGGAGAGTCTCTAACTATGGCTACACCTTC
CDR3: CASSDRGRVSNYGYTF

J: TRBJ1-3
V: TRBV6-5
D: NA
size: NA
DNA: TGTGCCAGCAGTTACTACCCGCCGGGTTCTGGAAACACCATATATTTT
CDR3: CASSYYPPGSGNTIYF

J: TRBJ2-1
V: TRBV20-1
D: NA
size: NA
DNA: TGCAGTGCCAGCGTCAATGAGCAGTTCTTC
CDR3: CSASVNEQFF

J: TRBJ2-1
V: TRBV5-4
D: NA
size: NA
DNA: TGTGCCAGCAGCTTAGGGCAGGGCAGCTCCTACAATGAGCAGTTCTTC
CDR3: CASSLGQGSSYNEQFF

J: TRBJ2-4
V: TRBV5-6
D: TRBD1
size: NA
DNA: TGTGCCAGCAATGGACAGGGGCATTCTCAGGACATTCAGTACTTC
CDR3: CASNGQGHSQDIQYF

J: TRBJ2-7
V: TRBV7-8
D: TRBD2
size: once
DNA: TGTGCCAGCAGCTTAGCCCCTGGGGCGGGAGGCCCCGAGCAGTACTTC
CDR3: CASSLAPGAGGPEQYF

J: TRBJ2-7
V: TRBV28
D: TRBD1
size: NA
DNA: TGTGCCAGCACCCTACGTCCAGGACAGGGCTTCTACGAGCAGTACTTC
CDR3: CASTLRPGQGFYEQYF

J: TRBJ1-6
V: TRBV30
D: NA
size: NA
DNA: TGTGCCGGACTGACAGCGTATAATTCACCCCTCCACTTT
CDR3: CAGLTAYNSPLHF

J: TRBJ2-7
V: TRBV7-6
D: NA
size: once
DNA: TGTGCCAGCAGCTTAGCTGGGGGACCCACCTACGAGCAGTACTTC
CDR3: CASSLAGGPTYEQYF

J: TRBJ1-3
V: TRBV21-1
D: NA
size: NA
DNA: TGTGCCAGCAGTCAGGGGGAGGGAAACACCATATATTTT
CDR3: CASSQGEGNTIYF

J: TRBJ1-2
V: TRBV4-3
D: TRBD1
size: NA
DNA: TGCGCCAGCAGCCAAGATTTTGGGACAGGTAATGGCTACACCTTC
CDR3: CASSQDFGTGNGYTF

J: TRBJ1-1
V: TRBV9
D: NA
size: NA
DNA: TGTGCCAGCAGCGAAACAGGAGGTCGAGCTTTCTTT
CDR3: CASSETGGRAFF

J: TRBJ2-7
V: TRBV27
D: TRBD1
size: NA
DNA: TGTGCCAGCAGCTTAGCTACGACAGGGGGTTTCTCCTACGAGCAGTACTTC
CDR3: CASSLATTGGFSYEQYF

J: TRBJ1-1
V: TRBV27
D: TRBD1
size: NA
DNA: TGTGCCAGCAAGGGACAGAAGAACACTGAAGCTTTCTTT
CDR3: CASKGQKNTEAFF

J: TRBJ2-1
V: TRBV25-1
D: TRBD2
size: once
DNA: TGTGCCAGCAACCCCCAGGAGCGGGGGGACTACAATGAGCAGTTCTTC
CDR3: CASNPQERGDYNEQFF

J: TRBJ2-7
V: TRBV11-2
D: TRBD1
size: NA
DNA: TGTGCCAGCAGCTCGCCGGGACAGGGGGTCGAGCAGTACTTC
CDR3: CASSSPGQGVEQYF

J: TRBJ2-7
V: TRBV6-5
D: NA
size: NA
DNA: TGTGCCAGCTCCCGGACGGGCAACGAGCAGTACTTC
CDR3: CASSRTGNEQYF

J: TRBJ1-1
V: TRBV19
D: NA
size: NA
DNA: TGTGCCAGTAGTATCGTGGTAGGGACCACTGAAGCTTTCTTT
CDR3: CASSIVVGTTEAFF

J: TRBJ2-7
V: TRBV5-1
D: TRBD2
size: NA
DNA: TGCGCCAGCAGTTCCGGACTAGCGGTGACCTACGAGCAGTACTTC
CDR3: CASSSGLAVTYEQYF

J: TRBJ2-2
V: TRBV10-1
D: NA
size: NA
DNA: TGCGCCAGCAGGGAAGACACCAACACCGGGGAGCTGTTTTTT
CDR3: CASREDTNTGELFF

J: TRBJ2-7
V: TRBV28
D: TRBD2
size: NA
DNA: TGTGCCAGCAGCCCCGGGGTAGCGGGAGAGGTCGAGCAGTACTTC
CDR3: CASSPGVAGEVEQYF

J: TRBJ2-7
V: TRBV12-5
D: NA
size: NA
DNA: TGTGCTAGTGGTTTGACCCGATCATACGAGCAGTACTTC
CDR3: CASGLTRSYEQYF

J: TRBJ1-1
V: TRBV4-3
D: NA
size: NA
DNA: TGCGCCAGCAGCCAAGGTCGGGGACCCACTGAAGCTTTCTTT
CDR3: CASSQGRGPTEAFF

J: TRBJ2-3
V: TRBV4-1
D: NA
size: NA
DNA: TGCGCCAGCAGCCAAGCGGGCAGGGCTAGCACAGATACGCAGTATTTT
CDR3: CASSQAGRASTDTQYF

J: TRBJ1-2
V: TRBV5-4
D: NA
size: few
DNA: TGTGCCAGCAGCCTTGACAACAGGGAACTCGTCTATGGCTACACCTTC
CDR3: CASSLDNRELVYGYTF

J: TRBJ1-4
V: TRBV5-4
D: TRBD1
size: once
DNA: TGTGCCAGCAGCCGTCCCGACAGGGGGGAAGAAAAACTGTTTTTT
CDR3: CASSRPDRGEEKLFF

J: TRBJ2-7
V: TRBV7-9
D: TRBD1
size: NA
DNA: TGTGCCAGCAGCATGACAGGGCCCTCCTACGAGCAGTACTTC
CDR3: CASSMTGPSYEQYF

J: TRBJ1-5
V: TRBV5-4
D: NA
size: NA
DNA: TGTGCCAGCAGCTTGGAAGGGGGGCCCCAGCATTTT
CDR3: CASSLEGGPQHF

J: TRBJ1-2
V: TRBV27
D: NA
size: NA
DNA: TGTGCCAGCAGTTTACGAGGAGTCAATTGGATCTATGGCTACACCTTC
CDR3: CASSLRGVNWIYGYTF

J: TRBJ2-1
V: TRBV7-3
D: TRBD2
size: NA
DNA: TGTGCCAGCAGCTTAACTAGCGGGGAGGCCCCCTACAATGAGCAGTTCTTC
CDR3: CASSLTSGEAPYNEQFF

J: TRBJ2-2
V: TRBV5-1
D: TRBD1
size: NA
DNA: TGCGCCAGCAGCTTACCGACAGGGGAAAGGCCCGGGGAGCTGTTTTTT
CDR3: CASSLPTGERPGELFF